Each of the 10 T cell receptor beta chains below was sequenced from the same sample in a study of monozygotic twins with cystic fibrosis. The repertoire was sequenced with immunoSEQ multiplex PCR; TCRdb's copy has only in-frame clones and lacks some. Of about 22,000 clones detected, around nine tenths appear once; the ten largest clones hold roughly 1.2%. Sequenced: blood. These receptors all stem from a woman in her thirties with cystic fibrosis.

The rearrangement uses TRBV2 and TRBJ2-7, with a tentative D call TRBD2 (5 bases). The CDR3 covers 13 residues. The germline V gene encodes CDR1 SNHLY and CDR2 FYNNEI. The ends were cut back, 3 bases at V and 7 bases at J, with 13 bases in the middle. CDR3 region: CASSDPRGLEQYF. CDR3 nucleotides: TGTGCCAGCAGTGATCCCCGGGGATTGGAGCAGTACTTC.

The chain recombines TRBV6-1 with TRBJ2-7, with no clear D. Germline lookup yields CDR1 MNHNS and CDR2 SASEGT. The CDR3 is 15 amino acids. The ends were cut back, 1 base at V and 0 bases at J, with 10 bases in the middle. In nucleotides, the CDR3 is TGTGCCAGCAGTGAAGGTTTTTTTAGCTCCTACGAGCAGTACTTC. Its protein is CASSEGFFSSYEQYF.

J is TRBJ1-1 and V is TRBV27, with TRBD1 as a possible D gene (6 bases). The CDR3 is 15 residues long. The germline gives CDR1 MNHEY, CDR2 SMNVEV (reference sequence). The germline V and J ends were trimmed by 6 bases and 6 bases, with 20 bases remaining between them. The CDR3 sequence is CASSNLGQQGSEAFF. CDR3 nucleotides: TGTGCCAGCAGCAACCTCGGCCAACAGGGCTCTGAAGCTTTCTTT.

The table lists this clone with a few counts. The sample holds other DNA sequences that translate to the same CDR3. This chain uses TRBV6-6 with TRBJ2-1; D is perhaps TRBD2 (5 bases). V lost 0 bases and J lost 4, with 7 bases in between. The CDR3 extends over 14 amino acids. Germline V gene sequence: CDR1 MNHNY, CDR2 SVGAGI (reference sequence). CDR3 bases: TGTGCCAGCAGTTACTCGAGGGTGTACAATGAGCAGTTCTTC. Translated: CASSYSRVYNEQFF.

The chain uses TRBV5-6 and TRBJ2-3; D uncertain. Germline CDR1 reads SGHDT; CDR2 reads YYEEEE. The CDR3 runs 15 residues. The V end lost 4 bases, the J end lost 4 bases, and 16 bases lay between the germline ends. The CDR3 loop is CASSETGLVSDTQYF. The CDR3 coding sequence is TGTGCCAGCAGCGAGACCGGTCTAGTTTCAGATACGCAGTATTTT.

V gene TRBV28 combines with J gene TRBJ1-4; a possible D gene is TRBD1 (5 bases). The CDR3 runs 13 residues. Trimming cost V 11 bases and J 8 bases, with 18 bases left between them. CDR1 and CDR2 from the germline V gene are MDHEN and SYDVKM. As DNA, the CDR3 is TGTGCCGGGGGGGGACCTCAATGGGAAAAACTGTTTTTT. Amino acid sequence: CAGGGPQWEKLFF.

J is TRBJ1-1 and V is TRBV7-8, with a weak D call TRBD1 (5 bases). The CDR3 sequence is 13 residues long. V was cut by 5 bases and J by 4 bases, with 11 bases left in between. CDR1 SGHVS and CDR2 FQNEAQ come from the germline V gene. CDR3 sequence reads: CASSLTGGTEAFF. The CDR3 bases are TGTGCCAGCAGCCTCACAGGCGGCACTGAAGCTTTCTTT.

The chain combines TRBV29-1 with TRBJ1-6; tentative D call: TRBD1 (5 bases). CDR3 length: 12 amino acids. The germline V gene has CDR1 SQVTM and CDR2 ANQGSEA. CDR3 DNA sequence: TGCAGTGCTCGGGACGGGAATTCACCCCTCCACTTT. Protein: CSARDGNSPLHF.

The count of this clone is one. The rearrangement joins TRBV19 to TRBJ2-6; D is ambiguous. The CDR3 length is 18 residues. The V and J ends lost 4 bases and 5 bases respectively, with 21 bases between them. Germline V gene sequence: CDR1 LNHDA, CDR2 SQIVND (reference sequence). The CDR3 sequence is CASSTTIKSQSRANVLTF. CDR3 sequence (DNA): TGTGCCAGTAGTACTACCATCAAATCACAAAGTCGGGCCAACGTCCTGACTTTC. The whole variable domain, filled in from reference TRBV19 and TRBJ2-6, reads DGGITQSPKYLFRKEGQNVTLSCEQNLNHDAMYWYRQDPGQGLRLIYYSQIVNDFQKGDIAEGYSVSREKKESFPLTVTSAQKNPTAFYLCASSTTIKSQSRANVLTFGAGSRLTVL.

V usage is TRBV20-1 and J usage is TRBJ1-3; no clear D. Trimming took off 5 bases at V and 7 bases at J, with 9 bases between the two ends. Looked up from germline, CDR1 is DFQATT and CDR2 is SNEGSKA (reference sequence). The CDR3 is 11 amino acids. CDR3: CSAQTGNTIYF. The CDR3 DNA is TGCAGTGCTCAGACGGGTAACACCATATATTTT.